This paragraph covers one T cell receptor beta chain sequence. Its antigen is not identified. At the DNA level, this CDR3 is encoded by other sequences in the same sample as well. The study ran its PCR with 60 Vbeta and 13 Jbeta primers. The data were produced by immunoSEQ multiplex PCR, yet TCRdb's version contains in-frame clones alone and is incomplete. The sample has over 90,000 clones, 66% seen once. The entry originates in a study of cytomegalovirus exposure and HLA in healthy donors. Study-wide findings and caveats: Earlier analysis found most TCR beta V segments productive about 87% or about 30% of the time. There were some V segments, including TRBV6-2 and TRBV6-3, excluded as indistinguishable.

J gave up 4 bases and V 3 bases, and 2 bases lay outside the gene matches. Germline assignment: CDR1 SGHTA and CDR2 FQGTGA. This CDR3 is built from 14 residues. The sequenced sample consisted of PBMCs. The sequence was collected from a woman aged 45-60 years in good health and CMV-seronegative. The V and J genes are TRBV7-3 and TRBJ2-2; TRBD1 matches at 7 bases. The CDR3 sequence is CASSLAGGTGELFF. For the CDR3, the DNA is TGTGCCAGCAGCTTGGCAGGGGGCACCGGGGAGCTGTTTTTT.